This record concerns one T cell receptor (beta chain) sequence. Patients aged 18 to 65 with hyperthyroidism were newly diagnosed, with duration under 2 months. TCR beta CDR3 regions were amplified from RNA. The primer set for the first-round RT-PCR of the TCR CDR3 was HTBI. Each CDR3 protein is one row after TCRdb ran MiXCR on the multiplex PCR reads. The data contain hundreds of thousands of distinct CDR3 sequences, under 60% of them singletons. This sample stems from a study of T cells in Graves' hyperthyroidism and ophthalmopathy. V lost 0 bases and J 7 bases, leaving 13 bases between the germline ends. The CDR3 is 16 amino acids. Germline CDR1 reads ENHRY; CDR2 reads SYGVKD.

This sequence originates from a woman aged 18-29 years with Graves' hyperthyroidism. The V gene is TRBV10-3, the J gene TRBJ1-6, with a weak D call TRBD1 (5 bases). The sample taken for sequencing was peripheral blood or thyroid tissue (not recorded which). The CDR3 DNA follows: TGTGCCATCAGTGAGTCGGGACGGCGCCTAAATTCACCCCTCCACTTT. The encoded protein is CAISESGRRLNSPLHF.